Listed here are 26 T cell receptor beta chains from one sample, sequenced in a study of cytomegalovirus exposure and HLA in healthy donors. Both 60 Vbeta primers and 13 Jbeta primers went into the PCR. Profiling relied on immunoSEQ multiplex PCR, and the TCRdb table lists in-frame clones only, not all of them. Of 150,000 or so clones in the sample, approximately 70% were seen once. The sequenced sample consisted of PBMCs. All receptors come from a woman between 18 and 30 years old in good health and CMV-seronegative.

The V and J genes are TRBV28 and TRBJ1-3; TRBD1 might be the D (5 bases). There are 17 residues in the CDR3. The germline V gene has CDR1 MDHEN and CDR2 SYDVKM. Trimming left V 6 bases short and J 0 bases short, with 18 bases between. CDR3 in amino acids: CASSLGHSSSSGNTIYF. As DNA, the CDR3 is TGTGCCAGCAGCCTAGGACACTCCTCGAGCTCTGGAAACACCATATATTTT.

The V and J genes are TRBV5-1 and TRBJ1-6; 7 bases match TRBD1. Unmatched junction bases numbered 6, after V lost 0 bases and J lost 9 bases. The germline CDR1 and CDR2 sequences are SGHRS and YFSETQ. The CDR3 sequence is 15 residues long. The CDR3 protein is CASSLDGQGGSPLHF. The CDR3 DNA follows: TGCGCCAGCAGCTTGGATGGGCAGGGGGGTTCACCCCTCCACTTT.

The chain carries TRBV29-1 and TRBJ2-7; D is possibly TRBD1 (5 bases). V was clipped by 3 bases and J by 6 bases, with 12 bases between them. Looked up from germline, CDR1 is SQVTM and CDR2 is ANQGSEA. CDR3 length: 12 amino acids. CDR3 in amino acids: CSVEGQASEQYF. The CDR3 DNA sequence: TGCAGCGTTGAGGGGCAGGCCAGCGAGCAGTACTTC.

This clone occurred a few times. V gene TRBV5-4 combines with J gene TRBJ2-3; TRBD2 might be the D (6 bases). Germline V gene lookup returns CDR1 SGHNT and CDR2 YYREEE (reference sequence). This CDR3 comprises 17 residues. V was trimmed by 2 bases and J by 1 base, leaving 17 bases between them. The CDR3 nucleotides read TGTGCCAGCAGCTTTTCACTCGGGACTTCTCGCACAGATACGCAGTATTTT. It encodes CASSFSLGTSRTDTQYF. Combining the CDR3 with reference TRBV5-4 and TRBJ2-3 gives the whole variable domain ETGVTQSPTHLIKTRGQQVTLRCSSQSGHNTVSWYQQALGQGPQFIFQYYREEENGRGNFPPRFSGLQFPNYSSELNVNALELDDSALYLCASSFSLGTSRTDTQYFGPGTRLTVL.

V is TRBV23-1 and J is TRBJ2-7; D may be TRBD2 (6 bases). TRBV23-1 counts as an open reading frame of uncertain function. The CDR3 is made up of 14 amino acids. Deletions cut 4 bases from V and 0 bases from J, with 10 bases between. CDR3 loop: CASSPGEVSYEQYF. The DNA of the CDR3 is TGCGCCAGCAGTCCGGGGGAGGTCTCCTACGAGCAGTACTTC.

The chain uses TRBV5-1 and TRBJ1-6; TRBD1 aligns across 9 bases. With V trimmed by 4 bases and J by 6 bases, 8 bases remained unmatched. The germline V gene has CDR1 SGHRS and CDR2 YFSETQ. The CDR3 is made up of 16 amino acids. CDR3 nucleotide sequence: TGCGCCAGCAGCGCCCAGGGACAGGGCATTAATTCACCCCTCCACTTT. Translation gives CASSAQGQGINSPLHF.

The rearrangement uses TRBV6-1 and TRBJ1-3; 8 positions agree with TRBD1. The CDR3 is made up of 15 amino acids. Germline CDR1 is MNHNS and CDR2 is SASEGT. The V and J ends lost 5 bases and 3 bases, in that order; junction bases with no gene match: 6. CDR3 sequence: CASSLDRDSGNTIYF. The DNA of the CDR3 is TGTGCCAGCAGTTTGGACAGGGATAGTGGAAACACCATATATTTT.

The chain uses TRBV2 and TRBJ2-3, with 7 bases aligning to TRBD2. V shed 9 bases and J 0 bases; nucleotides not matched to a gene: 9. CDR1 and CDR2 from the germline V gene are SNHLY and FYNNEI. The CDR3 totals 15 residues. As DNA, the CDR3 is TGTGCCAGAACCCCGGGAGGACCTAGCACAGATACGCAGTATTTT. It codes for CARTPGGPSTDTQYF.

There are a few counts of this clone. The chain employs TRBV28 and TRBJ1-4, with 8 bases lining up with TRBD1. Germline values: CDR1 MDHEN, CDR2 SYDVKM. With 4 bases clipped from V and 4 bases from J, the junction kept 5 bases outside the gene matches. The CDR3 contains 15 residues. The CDR3 loop reads CASSSGQGFNEKLFF. The CDR3 DNA is TGTGCCAGCAGTTCCGGACAGGGTTTTAATGAAAAACTGTTTTTT.

The table lists this clone with a few counts. The V call is TRBV6-5, the J call TRBJ1-1; tentative D call: TRBD1 (6 bases). The CDR3 sequence is 13 residues long. The germline CDR1 and CDR2 sequences are MNHEY and SVGAGI. V gave up 7 bases and J gave up 1 base, with 10 bases separating them. CDR3 protein: CASTLGGNTEAFF. CDR3 bases: TGTGCCAGCACCTTAGGGGGGAACACTGAAGCTTTCTTT.

V is TRBV5-1 and J is TRBJ2-1; TRBD2 matches 13 bases. The CDR3 consists of 15 residues. Per the germline V gene, CDR1 is SGHRS and CDR2 is YFSETQ. V trimming: 2 bases; J trimming: 5 bases; junction bases outside the gene matches: 1. CDR3 loop: CASSFGTSGNNEQFF. The CDR3 region has the DNA TGCGCCAGCAGCTTCGGGACTAGCGGGAACAATGAGCAGTTCTTC.

This clone occurred a few times. The V call is TRBV7-8, the J call TRBJ2-3, with 10 bases lining up with TRBD2. Germline lookup yields CDR1 SGHVS and CDR2 FQNEAQ. The CDR3 totals 16 residues. V gave up 2 bases and J gave up 5 bases; unmatched junction bases: 7. CDR3 coding DNA: TGTGCCAGCAGCTTACGCCTAGCGGGAGCTGGAGATACGCAGTATTTT. Amino acid sequence: CASSLRLAGAGDTQYF. The variable domain in full, with the rest retrieved from reference TRBV7-8 and TRBJ2-3, is GAGVSQSPRYKVAKRGQDVALRCDPISGHVSLFWYQQALGQGPEFLTYFQNEAQLDKSGLPSDRFFAERPEGSVSTLKIQRTQQEDSAVYLCASSLRLAGAGDTQYFGPGTRLTVL.

The V and J genes are TRBV2 and TRBJ1-2; TRBD1 matches at 7 bases. J gave up 6 bases and V 6 bases, and 7 bases lay outside the gene matches. This CDR3 spans 13 amino acids. In germline, CDR1 is SNHLY, CDR2 FYNNEI. The CDR3 spells CASSEQGLNGYTF. The CDR3 coding sequence is TGTGCCAGCAGCGAACAGGGGCTTAATGGCTACACCTTC.

V gene TRBV6-5 combines with J gene TRBJ2-5; the match to TRBD1 covers 8 bases. V was pared by 0 bases and J by 5 bases, with 2 bases of the junction left unmatched. CDR3 length: 14 residues. Germline values: CDR1 MNHEY, CDR2 SVGAGI. Written as DNA, the CDR3 is TGTGCCAGCAGTTACTCGAGGGACAGGGAGACCCAGTACTTC. It encodes CASSYSRDRETQYF.

This chain connects TRBV6-6 to TRBJ1-2; D may be TRBD1 (6 bases). Germline V lookup: CDR1 MNHNY, CDR2 SVGAGI (reference sequence). The CDR3 is made up of 13 amino acids. V was cut by 6 bases and J by 5 bases, with 13 bases left in between. The CDR3 sequence is CASSQQGLYGYTF. As DNA, the CDR3 is TGTGCCAGCAGCCAACAGGGCCTGTATGGCTACACCTTC.

This sequence joins TRBV2 and TRBJ1-6; D uncertain. The CDR3 consists of 14 residues. V lost 4 bases and J lost 7, with 11 bases in between. From germline, CDR1 is SNHLY and CDR2 FYNNEI. The chain's CDR3 is CASSVDYGNSPLHF. CDR3 DNA sequence: TGTGCCAGCAGTGTGGACTATGGAAATTCACCCCTCCACTTT.

This clone was recorded a few times. The CDR3 is CASSEWAREQFF. The DNA of the CDR3 is TGTGCCAGCAGTGAATGGGCCCGTGAGCAGTTCTTC. The J gene is TRBJ2-1, the V gene TRBV25-1, with D unresolved. V was clipped by 1 base and J by 9 bases, with 7 bases between them. Germline V gene sequence: CDR1 MGHDK, CDR2 SYGVNS. This CDR3 region has 12 residues.

This chain connects TRBV18 to TRBJ2-5, with TRBD1 as a possible D gene (5 bases). CDR3 size: 15 residues. The germline V and J ends were trimmed by 4 bases and 2 bases, with 14 bases remaining between them. The germline V gene encodes CDR1 KGHSH and CDR2 LQKENI. The CDR3 nucleotides are TGTGCCAGCTCACAATGGAACCAGGGACAAGAGACCCAGTACTTC. Protein: CASSQWNQGQETQYF.

The chain employs TRBV19 and TRBJ1-4, with TRBD1 as a possible D gene (6 bases). This CDR3 contains 14 residues. V lost 3 bases and J 3 bases, leaving 8 bases between the germline ends. Germline values: CDR1 LNHDA, CDR2 SQIVND (reference sequence). The CDR3 DNA reads as TGTGCCAGTAGTATTGACAGGCCTAATGAAAAACTGTTTTTT. This encodes CASSIDRPNEKLFF.

The rearrangement joins TRBV25-1 to TRBJ2-3; TRBD1 agrees at 9 bases. The CDR3 is made up of 18 amino acids. V dropped 1 base and J dropped 0; count of bases not matched to a gene: 8. Germline loops: CDR1 MGHDK, CDR2 SYGVNS. Here the CDR3 DNA reads TGTGCCAGCAGTGAATGGGGGACAGGGTGGGGTAGCACAGATACGCAGTATTTT. Translation gives CASSEWGTGWGSTDTQYF.

The genes are TRBV7-9 and TRBJ1-1, with TRBD1 as a possible D gene (6 bases). The V end was cut by 2 bases, the J end by 3 bases, with 7 bases between. Per the germline V gene, CDR1 is SEHNR and CDR2 is FQNEAQ (reference sequence). This CDR3 spans 13 amino acids. The chain's CDR3 is CASSLPGDTEAFF. DNA for the CDR3: TGTGCCAGCAGCTTACCAGGGGACACTGAAGCTTTCTTT.

Points on this clone: This sample also contains other DNA sequences that code for the same CDR3. The J gene is TRBJ2-3, the V gene TRBV5-6, with D possibly TRBD2 on 6 matching bases. The length of the CDR3 is 14 residues. Between the trimmed V and J ends, which lost 3 bases and 5 bases, there was a span of 13 bases. Germline V gives CDR1 SGHDT, CDR2 YYEEEE. The CDR3: CASSWLLGLDTQYF. CDR3 DNA: TGTGCCAGCAGCTGGTTACTGGGACTAGATACGCAGTATTTT.

The chain joins TRBV18 to TRBJ1-1; D call uncertain. V was clipped by 4 bases and J by 8 bases, with 11 bases between them. The germline V gene has CDR1 KGHSH and CDR2 LQKENI. This CDR3 has 12 residues. The CDR3 nucleotides are TGTGCCAGCTCACGGCAGGAGGAGGAAGCTTTCTTT. As protein: CASSRQEEEAFF.

This clone came up once. The chain uses TRBV5-4 and TRBJ1-1; D is possibly TRBD1 (6 bases). Trimming removed 4 bases from V and 1 base from J, with 17 bases in between. CDR3 length: 16 residues. The germline CDR1 and CDR2 sequences are SGHNT and YYREEE (reference sequence). The CDR3 region is CASSGGGGRRNTEAFF. In nucleotides, the CDR3 is TGTGCCAGCAGCGGGGGTGGGGGCCGGCGGAACACTGAAGCTTTCTTT. Filled out from reference TRBV5-4 and TRBJ1-1, the complete variable domain reads ETGVTQSPTHLIKTRGQQVTLRCSSQSGHNTVSWYQQALGQGPQFIFQYYREEENGRGNFPPRFSGLQFPNYSSELNVNALELDDSALYLCASSGGGGRRNTEAFFGQGTRLTVV.

Notes on this clone: One junction end does not reproduce the germline sequence, and a read error may be involved. This sequence joins TRBV7-7 and TRBJ2-7, with D possibly TRBD2 on 7 matching bases. Germline loops: CDR1 SSHAT, CDR2 FNYEAQ (reference sequence). The length of the CDR3 is 15 residues. The CDR3: CASSPGGGRAPEQYF. DNA of the CDR3: TGTGCTAGCAGCCCGGGGGGCGGCAGGGCTCCCGAGCAGTACTTC.

Details on this clone: One end of the junction fails to match germline, which may point to a read error. The chain combines TRBV7-7 with TRBJ2-1; 9 bases are a match to TRBD2. The germline CDR1 and CDR2 sequences are SSHAT and FNYEAQ (reference sequence). The CDR3 runs to 14 residues. DNA for the CDR3: TGTGCTAGCAGCTTGGGCGGGGGGGCCGTTGAGCAGTTCTTC. This gives the protein CASSLGGGAVEQFF.